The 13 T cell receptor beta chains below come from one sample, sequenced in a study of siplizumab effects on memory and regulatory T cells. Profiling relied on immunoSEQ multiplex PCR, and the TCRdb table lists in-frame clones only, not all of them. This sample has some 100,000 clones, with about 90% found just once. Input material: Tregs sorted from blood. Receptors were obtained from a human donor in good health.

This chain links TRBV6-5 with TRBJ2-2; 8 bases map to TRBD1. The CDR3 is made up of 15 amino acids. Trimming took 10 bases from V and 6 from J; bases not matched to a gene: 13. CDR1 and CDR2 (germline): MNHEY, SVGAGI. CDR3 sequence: CATKTRGRAAGELFF. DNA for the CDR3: TGTGCCACCAAAACCAGGGGGCGCGCTGCCGGGGAGCTGTTTTTT.

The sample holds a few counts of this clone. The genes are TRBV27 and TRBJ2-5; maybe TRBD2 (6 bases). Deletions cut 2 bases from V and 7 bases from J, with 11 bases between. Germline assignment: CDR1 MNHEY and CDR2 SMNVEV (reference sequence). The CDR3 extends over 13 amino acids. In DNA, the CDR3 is TGTGCCAGCAGTTTAAACGCCGGGGGGACCCAGTACTTC. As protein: CASSLNAGGTQYF.

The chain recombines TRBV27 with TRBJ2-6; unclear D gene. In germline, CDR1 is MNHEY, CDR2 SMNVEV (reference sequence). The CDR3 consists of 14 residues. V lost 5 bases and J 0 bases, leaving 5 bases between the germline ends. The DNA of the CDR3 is TGTGCCAGCAGTGGGTACTCTGGGGCCAACGTCCTGACTTTC. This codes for CASSGYSGANVLTF.

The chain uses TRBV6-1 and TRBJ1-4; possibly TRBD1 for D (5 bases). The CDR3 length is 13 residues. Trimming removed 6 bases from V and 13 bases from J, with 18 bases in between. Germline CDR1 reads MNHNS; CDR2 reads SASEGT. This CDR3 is CASRLRGGGRLFF. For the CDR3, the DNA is TGTGCCAGCAGACTACGGGGGGGAGGCCGACTGTTTTTT.

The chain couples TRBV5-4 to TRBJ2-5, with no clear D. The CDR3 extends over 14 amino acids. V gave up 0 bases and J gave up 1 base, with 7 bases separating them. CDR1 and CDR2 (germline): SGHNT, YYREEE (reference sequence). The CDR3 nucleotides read TGTGCCAGCAGCTTGGTGGCTAGCCAAGAGACCCAGTACTTC. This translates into CASSLVASQETQYF.

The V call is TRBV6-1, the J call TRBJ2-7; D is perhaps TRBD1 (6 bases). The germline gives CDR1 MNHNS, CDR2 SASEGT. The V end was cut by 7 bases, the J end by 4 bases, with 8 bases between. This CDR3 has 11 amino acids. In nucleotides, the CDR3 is TGTGCCAGCACCAGGGGTTACGAGCAGTACTTC. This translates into CASTRGYEQYF.

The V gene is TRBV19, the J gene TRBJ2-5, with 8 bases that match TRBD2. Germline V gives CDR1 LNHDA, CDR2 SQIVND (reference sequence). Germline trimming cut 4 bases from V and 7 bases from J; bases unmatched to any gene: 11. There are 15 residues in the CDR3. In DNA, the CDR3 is TGTGCCAGTAGTAGGGTAGCGGGGCTTACTGGGACCCAGTACTTC. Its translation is CASSRVAGLTGTQYF. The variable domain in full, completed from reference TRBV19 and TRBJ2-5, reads DGGITQSPKYLFRKEGQNVTLSCEQNLNHDAMYWYRQDPGQGLRLIYYSQIVNDFQKGDIAEGYSVSREKKESFPLTVTSAQKNPTAFYLCASSRVAGLTGTQYFGPGTRLLVL.

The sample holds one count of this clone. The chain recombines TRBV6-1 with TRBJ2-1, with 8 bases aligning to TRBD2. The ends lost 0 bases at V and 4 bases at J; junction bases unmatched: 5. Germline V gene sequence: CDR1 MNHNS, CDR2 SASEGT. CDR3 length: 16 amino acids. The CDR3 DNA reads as TGTGCCAGCAGTGAAGCGCTAGGACTAGCTTACAATGAGCAGTTCTTC. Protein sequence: CASSEALGLAYNEQFF.

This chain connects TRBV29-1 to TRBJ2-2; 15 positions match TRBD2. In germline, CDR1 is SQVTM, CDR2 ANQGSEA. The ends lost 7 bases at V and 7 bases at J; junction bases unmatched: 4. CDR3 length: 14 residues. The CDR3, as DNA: TGCAGCGCCGGGACTAGCGGGGGGAGCGGGGAGCTGTTTTTT. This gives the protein CSAGTSGGSGELFF.

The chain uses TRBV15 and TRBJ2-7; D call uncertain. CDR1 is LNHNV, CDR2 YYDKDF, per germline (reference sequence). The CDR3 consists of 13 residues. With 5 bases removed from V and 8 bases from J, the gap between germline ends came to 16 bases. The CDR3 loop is CATSGTVTDKQYF. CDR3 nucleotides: TGTGCCACCAGCGGCACCGTCACCGATAAGCAGTACTTC.

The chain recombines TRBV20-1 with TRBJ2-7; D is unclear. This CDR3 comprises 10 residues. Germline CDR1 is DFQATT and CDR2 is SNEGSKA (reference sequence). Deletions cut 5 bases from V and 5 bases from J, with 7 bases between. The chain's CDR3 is CSAWGNEQYF. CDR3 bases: TGCAGTGCTTGGGGTAACGAGCAGTACTTC.

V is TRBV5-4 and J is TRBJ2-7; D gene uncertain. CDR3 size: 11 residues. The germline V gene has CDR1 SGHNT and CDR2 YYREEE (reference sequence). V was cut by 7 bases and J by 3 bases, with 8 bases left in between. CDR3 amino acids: CASSRDYEQYF. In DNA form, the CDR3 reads TGTGCCAGCTCGAGAGACTACGAGCAGTACTTC.

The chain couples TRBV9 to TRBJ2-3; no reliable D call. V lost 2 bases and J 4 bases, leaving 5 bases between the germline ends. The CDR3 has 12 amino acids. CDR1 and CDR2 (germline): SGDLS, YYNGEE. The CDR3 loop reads CASSVGADTQYF. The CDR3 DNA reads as TGTGCCAGCAGCGTTGGGGCAGATACGCAGTATTTT. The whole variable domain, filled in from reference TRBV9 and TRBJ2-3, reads DSGVTQTPKHLITATGQRVTLRCSPRSGDLSVYWYQQSLDQGLQFLIQYYNGEERAKGNILERFSAQQFPDLHSELNLSSLELGDSALYFCASSVGADTQYFGPGTRLTVL.